This T cell receptor (beta chain) is drawn from a study of blood T cell repertoires in COVID-19. Germline assignment: CDR1 PRHDT and CDR2 FYEKMQ (reference sequence). The V segment lost 5 bases and the J segment 3 bases; nucleotides outside the gene matches: 10. The CDR3 contains 15 residues. Two negative PCRs, clearance, or symptom resolution were required of recovered Cohort 3 donors. Data came from immunoSEQ multiplex PCR; TCRdb stores just in-frame clones and leaves some out. Found here are about 440,000 clones, 80% to 95% of them singletons; the top ten hold approximately 0.55%. V gene TRBV13 combines with J gene TRBJ2-7, with 7 bases lining up with TRBD1. The sequenced sample consisted of PBMCs or T cells enriched from blood (not recorded which). The clonotype originates from a man younger than 35 who had recovered from COVID-19. The CDR3 DNA sequence: TGTGCCAGCAGCCCCCCGACAGGGATGTTCTACGAGCAGTACTTC. Its protein is CASSPPTGMFYEQYF.